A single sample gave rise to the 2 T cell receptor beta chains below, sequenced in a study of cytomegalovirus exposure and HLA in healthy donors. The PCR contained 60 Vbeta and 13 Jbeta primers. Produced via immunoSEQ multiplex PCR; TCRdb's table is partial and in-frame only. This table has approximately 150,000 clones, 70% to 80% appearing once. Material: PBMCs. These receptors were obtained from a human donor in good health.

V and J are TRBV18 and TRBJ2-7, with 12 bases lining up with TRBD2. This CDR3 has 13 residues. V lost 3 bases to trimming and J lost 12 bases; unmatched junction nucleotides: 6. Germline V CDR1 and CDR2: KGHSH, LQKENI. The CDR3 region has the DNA TGTGCCAGCTCACCTGGACTAGCGGGGTCGATGTACTTC. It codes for CASSPGLAGSMYF.

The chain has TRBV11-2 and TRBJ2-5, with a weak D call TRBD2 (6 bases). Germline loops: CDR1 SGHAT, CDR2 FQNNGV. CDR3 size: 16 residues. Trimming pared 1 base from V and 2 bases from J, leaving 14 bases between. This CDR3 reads CASSLGLGGDQETQYF. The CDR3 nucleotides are TGTGCCAGCAGCTTAGGGTTGGGGGGAGATCAAGAGACCCAGTACTTC.